The rows below give T cell receptor beta chains drawn from one sample of a study of cytomegalovirus exposure and HLA in healthy donors. TCRdb's copy holds only in-frame clones and misses some; the assay was immunoSEQ multiplex PCR. The data contain fewer than 150,000 clones, about 77% of them singletons. The specimen was PBMCs. The receptors come from a woman in her thirties in good health and CMV-seropositive. Each CDR3 is given with its conserved first and last residue. D genes are given only for firm matches. Some rows mark clone size as missing; the rest say once, few, many or name a class of expanded clone.

J: TRBJ2-3; D: NA; size: few; V: TRBV2; CDR3: CASVLEPLGDTQYF; DNA: TGTGCCAGCGTACTAGAACCCCTAGGAGATACGCAGTATTTT
J: TRBJ1-2; D: NA; size: NA; V: TRBV7-6; CDR3: CASGDRNYGYTF; DNA: TGTGCCAGCGGAGACAGAAACTATGGCTACACCTTC
J: TRBJ1-1; D: NA; size: NA; V: TRBV5-1; CDR3: CASSFQGHTEAFF; DNA: TGCGCCAGCAGCTTCCAGGGTCACACTGAAGCTTTCTTT
J: TRBJ2-7; D: NA; size: NA; V: TRBV2; CDR3: CASSDVGRGEQYF; DNA: TGTGCCAGCAGTGACGTGGGAAGGGGAGAGCAGTACTTC
J: TRBJ2-5; D: TRBD2; size: NA; V: TRBV9; CDR3: CASSFPPGLAGGQETQYF; DNA: TGTGCCAGCAGTTTTCCCCCGGGACTAGCGGGGGGTCAAGAGACCCAGTACTTC
J: TRBJ2-1; D: TRBD2; size: NA; V: TRBV25-1; CDR3: CASSVAGLAGGNEQFF; DNA: TGTGCCAGCAGTGTCGCGGGACTAGCGGGAGGGAATGAGCAGTTCTTC
J: TRBJ1-1; D: NA; size: NA; V: TRBV30; CDR3: CAWSGRGAAAFF; DNA: TGTGCCTGGAGTGGCCGGGGGGCGGCAGCTTTCTTT
J: TRBJ2-3; D: NA; size: NA; V: TRBV5-1; CDR3: CASATTDTQYF; DNA: TGCGCCAGCGCTACCACAGATACGCAGTATTTT
J: TRBJ1-2; D: NA; size: NA; V: TRBV29-1; CDR3: CSGYGYGYTF; DNA: TGCAGCGGATACGGTTATGGCTACACCTTC
J: TRBJ1-2; D: NA; size: NA; V: TRBV2; CDR3: CASRAIGGVSDGYTF; DNA: TGTGCCAGCAGAGCCATCGGGGGGGTGAGCGACGGCTACACCTTC
J: TRBJ1-4; D: NA; size: NA; V: TRBV27; CDR3: CASRGRTVTTNEKLFF; DNA: TGTGCCAGCAGAGGGCGGACAGTAACAACTAATGAAAAACTGTTTTTT
J: TRBJ2-7; D: TRBD2; size: NA; V: TRBV4-1; CDR3: CASSQDNGLAGTYEQYF; DNA: TGCGCCAGCAGCCAAGACAACGGACTAGCGGGTACCTACGAGCAGTACTTC
J: TRBJ2-7; D: NA; size: once; V: TRBV5-1; CDR3: CASSLEAGGSGYEQYF; DNA: TGCGCCAGCAGCTTGGAGGCCGGGGGATCCGGTTACGAGCAGTACTTC
J: TRBJ2-7; D: TRBD2; size: NA; V: TRBV19; CDR3: CASSILAGVGEQYF; DNA: TGTGCCAGTAGTATACTAGCGGGAGTTGGTGAGCAGTACTTC
J: TRBJ2-2; D: TRBD2; size: NA; V: TRBV6-1; CDR3: CATKLAGYNTGELFF; DNA: TGTGCCACTAAACTAGCGGGATACAACACCGGGGAGCTGTTTTTT
J: TRBJ1-1; D: TRBD1; size: NA; V: TRBV5-1; CDR3: CASSLVQGDTEAFF; DNA: TGCGCCAGCAGCTTGGTCCAGGGGGACACTGAAGCTTTCTTT
J: TRBJ2-3; D: NA; size: NA; V: TRBV7-9; CDR3: CASSYNPDTQYF; DNA: TGTGCCAGCAGCTACAACCCAGATACGCAGTATTTT
J: TRBJ1-2; D: TRBD1; size: NA; V: TRBV19; CDR3: CASRTGAPQSGTRGYTF; DNA: TGTGCCAGTAGGACAGGGGCCCCACAGTCGGGAACACGTGGCTACACCTTC
J: TRBJ2-1; D: TRBD2; size: NA; V: TRBV6-4; CDR3: CASLAAWGEQFF; DNA: TGTGCCAGCCTAGCGGCCTGGGGTGAGCAGTTCTTC
J: TRBJ2-7; D: NA; size: NA; V: TRBV19; CDR3: CASSIGQDSYEQYF; DNA: TGTGCCAGTAGTATAGGGCAGGACTCCTACGAGCAGTACTTC
J: TRBJ1-1; D: TRBD1; size: NA; V: TRBV5-5; CDR3: CASTLVGDRTEAFF; DNA: TGTGCCAGCACCTTAGTCGGGGACAGAACTGAAGCTTTCTTT
J: TRBJ2-1; D: NA; size: NA; V: TRBV10-1; CDR3: CASSGLERDNEQFF; DNA: TGCGCCAGCAGTGGACTAGAAAGGGACAATGAGCAGTTCTTC
J: TRBJ2-5; D: TRBD2; size: NA; V: TRBV7-8; CDR3: CASSLRLAEGQETQYF; DNA: TGTGCCAGCAGCCTCCGACTAGCGGAGGGGCAAGAGACCCAGTACTTC
J: TRBJ2-7; D: NA; size: once; V: TRBV11-3; CDR3: CASSLDQWSEEKYEQYF; DNA: TGTGCCAGCAGCTTAGATCAGTGGTCGGAGGAAAAATACGAGCAGTACTTC